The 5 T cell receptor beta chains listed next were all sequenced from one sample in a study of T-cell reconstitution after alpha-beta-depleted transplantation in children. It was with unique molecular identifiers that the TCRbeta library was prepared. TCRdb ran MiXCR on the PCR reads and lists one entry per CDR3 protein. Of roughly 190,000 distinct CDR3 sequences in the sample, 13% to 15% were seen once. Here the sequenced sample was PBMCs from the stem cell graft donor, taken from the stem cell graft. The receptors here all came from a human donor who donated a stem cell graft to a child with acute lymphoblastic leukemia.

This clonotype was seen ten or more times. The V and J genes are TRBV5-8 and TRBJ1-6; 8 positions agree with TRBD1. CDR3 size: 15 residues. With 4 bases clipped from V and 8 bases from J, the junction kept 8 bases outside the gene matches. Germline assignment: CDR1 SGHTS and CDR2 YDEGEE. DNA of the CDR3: TGTGCCAGCAGCCTCCGGACAGGGATTTATTCACCCCTCCACTTT. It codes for CASSLRTGIYSPLHF. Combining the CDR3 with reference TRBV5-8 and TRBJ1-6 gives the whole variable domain EAGVTQSPTHLIKTRGQQATLRCSPISGHTSVYWYQQALGLGLQFLLWYDEGEERNRGNFPPRFSGRQFPNYSSELNVNALELEDSALYLCASSLRTGIYSPLHFGNGTRLTVT.

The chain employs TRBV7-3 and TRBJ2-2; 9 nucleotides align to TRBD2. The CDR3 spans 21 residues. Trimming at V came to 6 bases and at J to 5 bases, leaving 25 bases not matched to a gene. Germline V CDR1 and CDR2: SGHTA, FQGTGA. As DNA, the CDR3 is TGTGCCAGCAGATCTACTAAGTGGGCGGGAGGGCCGAGGCTTAGTACCGGGGAGCTGTTTTTT. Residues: CASRSTKWAGGPRLSTGELFF.

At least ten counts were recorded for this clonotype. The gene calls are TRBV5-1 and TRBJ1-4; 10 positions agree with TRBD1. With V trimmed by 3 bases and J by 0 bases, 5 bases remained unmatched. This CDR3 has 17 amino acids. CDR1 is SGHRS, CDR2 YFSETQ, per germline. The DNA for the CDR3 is TGCGCCAGCAGCTCCCAGGGACAGGGGACAACTAATGAAAAACTGTTTTTT. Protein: CASSSQGQGTTNEKLFF.

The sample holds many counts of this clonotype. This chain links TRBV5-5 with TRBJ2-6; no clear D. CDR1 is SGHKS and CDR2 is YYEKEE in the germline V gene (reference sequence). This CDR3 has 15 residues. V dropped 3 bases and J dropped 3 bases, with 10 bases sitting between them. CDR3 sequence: CASSSRSLGANVLTF. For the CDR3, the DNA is TGTGCCAGCAGCTCCAGGTCCCTTGGGGCCAACGTCCTGACTTTC.

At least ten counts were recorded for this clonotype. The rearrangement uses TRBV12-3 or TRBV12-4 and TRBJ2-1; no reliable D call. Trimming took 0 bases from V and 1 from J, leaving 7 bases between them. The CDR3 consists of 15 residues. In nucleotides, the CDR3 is TGTGCCAGCAGTTTAGCAGGGATTTCCTACAATGAGCAGTTCTTC. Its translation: CASSLAGISYNEQFF.